Sequencing of this T cell receptor beta chain was carried out in a study of T cell responses to AZD1222 COVID-19 vaccine. The method was immunoSEQ multiplex PCR; TCRdb's version includes in-frame clones alone and lacks a portion of them. This sample has about 110,000 clones, with about nine tenths found just once. Study-level findings and limits: The study sampled repertoires only after the peak T cell response.

On this clone: No antigen is known for it.

The germline gives CDR1 MNHEY, CDR2 SVGAGI. This CDR3 is built from 12 residues. Trimming cost V 5 bases and J 7 bases, with 9 bases left between them. This TCR came from an adult in good health. Sample: peripheral blood, taken on day 0 of MenACWY control vaccination. The rearrangement links TRBV6-5 to TRBJ1-5; D is perhaps TRBD1 (5 bases). The CDR3 here is CASSNTGQPQHF. As DNA, the CDR3 is TGTGCCAGCAGTAACACAGGACAGCCCCAGCATTTT.